The rows below give T cell receptor beta chains drawn from one sample of a study of cytomegalovirus exposure and HLA in healthy donors. TCRdb keeps only in-frame clones here, not all; method: immunoSEQ multiplex PCR. The table has some 120,000 clones, 70% to 80% seen once. Material: PBMCs. These receptors all stem from a human donor in good health. Both conserved end residues are part of each CDR3. The D gene is left open where the match is weak. Clone size is given for some rows only: seen once, a few or many times, or a class if the clone is expanded.

clone_size j_call cdr3_length v_call d_call cdr3_aa cdr3_nt
NA TRBJ1-4 15 TRBV15 NA CATSTGGRGGEKLFF TGTGCCACCAGCACCGGGGGGAGGGGTGGCGAAAAACTGTTTTTT
NA TRBJ2-7 14 TRBV29-1 TRBD1 CSVASGTGMNEQYF TGCAGCGTTGCCTCCGGGACAGGGATGAACGAGCAGTACTTC
NA TRBJ2-1 14 TRBV23-1 NA CASKEETAGNEQFF TGCGCCAGCAAAGAGGAGACAGCGGGCAATGAGCAGTTCTTC
NA TRBJ1-2 14 TRBV19 TRBD1 CASSLSGGNYGYTF TGTGCCAGTAGTTTATCAGGGGGAAACTATGGCTACACCTTC
once TRBJ2-1 14 TRBV5-4 NA CASNSPLPSNEQFF TGTGCCAGCAACTCCCCCCTTCCTTCCAATGAGCAGTTCTTC
few TRBJ2-4 14 TRBV6-5 NA CASAKTRLSNIQYF TGTGCCAGCGCCAAAACGAGACTCAGCAACATTCAGTACTTC
NA TRBJ1-2 15 TRBV7-2 NA CASVRSVHGDISYTF TGTGCCAGCGTCCGTTCTGTACATGGGGACATATCCTACACCTTC
NA TRBJ1-2 14 TRBV6-1 NA CASTQTAAVYGYTF TGTGCCAGCACTCAAACAGCGGCAGTTTATGGCTACACCTTC
few TRBJ2-1 14 TRBV6-6 NA CASGGQGGNNEQFF TGTGCCAGCGGCGGGCAGGGGGGAAACAATGAGCAGTTCTTC
NA TRBJ2-3 19 TRBV6-1 NA CASSEMMHLSPPSPPTQYF TGTGCCAGCAGTGAAATGATGCACCTCTCGCCCCCTAGCCCGCCTACGCAGTATTTT
NA TRBJ2-7 13 TRBV27 NA CASSLVQNYEQYF TGTGCCAGCAGTTTGGTGCAGAACTACGAGCAGTACTTC
NA TRBJ2-1 16 TRBV4-3 NA CASSQEGAAANNEQFF TGCGCCAGCAGCCAAGAGGGGGCAGCGGCGAACAATGAGCAGTTCTTC
NA TRBJ1-5 19 TRBV14 NA CASSGGHQPKYPGNQPQHF TGTGCCAGCAGCGGGGGCCACCAACCTAAATACCCGGGCAATCAGCCCCAGCATTTT
NA TRBJ2-3 12 TRBV6-1 NA CASSSRTDTQYF TGTGCCAGCAGCTCCCGCACAGATACGCAGTATTTT